This T cell receptor beta chain was identified in a study of blood T cells in healthy people across ages. Study-wide results and limits: Long-lived donors exceeded aged donors in naive CD4+ cells and diversity. Percentage of naive T cells showed a strong correlation with TCR beta diversity. Older age coincided with a roughly linear decline in TCR beta diversity per million T cells.

The V end lost 4 bases, the J end lost 8 bases, and 14 bases lay between the germline ends. The CDR3 is made up of 13 amino acids. Germline CDR1 is SQVTM and CDR2 is ANQGSEA. A second PCR of 7 to 11 cycles used a sample-barcoded 5' primer and a J-beta primer mix. Every single cDNA molecule received a tag from a template-switch adaptor with 12 random nucleotides. A single record per CDR3 protein comes from TCRdb applying MiXCR to the 5' RACE reads. Of approximately 1,000,000 distinct CDR3 sequences listed, roughly two fifths are singletons. In its sample, this clonotype was seen many times. Antigen unknown.

The genes are TRBV29-1 and TRBJ1-4; no clear D. The material sequenced was blood. This sequence originates from a man younger than 35 in good health. CDR3 nucleotides: TGCAGCGTTGGATGGCGGAAAGAGGAAAAACTGTTTTTT. This encodes CSVGWRKEEKLFF.